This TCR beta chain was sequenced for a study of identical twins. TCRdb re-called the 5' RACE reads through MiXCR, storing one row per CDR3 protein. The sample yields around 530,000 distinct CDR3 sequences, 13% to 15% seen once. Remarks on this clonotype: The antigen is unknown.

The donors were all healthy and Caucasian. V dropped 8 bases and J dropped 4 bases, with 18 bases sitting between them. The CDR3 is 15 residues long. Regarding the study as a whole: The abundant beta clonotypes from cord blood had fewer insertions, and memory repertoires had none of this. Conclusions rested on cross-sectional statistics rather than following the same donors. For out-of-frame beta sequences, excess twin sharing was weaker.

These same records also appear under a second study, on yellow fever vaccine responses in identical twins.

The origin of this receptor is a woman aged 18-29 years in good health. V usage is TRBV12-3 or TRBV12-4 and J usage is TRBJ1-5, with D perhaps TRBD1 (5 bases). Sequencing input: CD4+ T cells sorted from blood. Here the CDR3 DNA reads TGTGCCAGCGCACCCCCGGGACCCACAAATCAGCCCCAGCATTTT. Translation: CASAPPGPTNQPQHF.